Listed below are T cell receptor beta chains from one sample, sequenced in a study of shared clonotypes between healthy human individuals. Clones were read by immunoSEQ multiplex PCR, and TCRdb kept only the in-frame ones, dropping some. Among 600,000 to 750,000 clones listed, 90% were seen once. The source material was memory CD8+ T cells from PBMCs. These receptors were taken from a man aged 18-30 years in good health. Some clones in this sample may be carry-over from other donors' samples. Both conserved end residues are part of each CDR3. A D gene is named only where the DNA matches it firmly. Not every row has a clone size; where given, it reads once, few, many or a size class.

v_call	j_call	d_call	clone_size	cdr3_nt	cdr3_aa
TRBV15	TRBJ2-7	TRBD1	-	TGTGCCACCAGCAGAGGGACAGGGTCTGTCTCCAGCTCCTACGAGCAGTACTTC	CATSRGTGSVSSSYEQYF
TRBV19	TRBJ1-1	-	-	TGTGCCAGTAGTGCCTCCCTAACGACCTACACTGAAGCTTTCTTT	CASSASLTTYTEAFF
TRBV7-8	TRBJ2-7	TRBD2	-	TGTGCCAGCAGCTCACGAGCTAGCGGGAGGGACGAGCAGTACTTC	CASSSRASGRDEQYF
TRBV29-1	TRBJ2-1	TRBD2	-	TGCAGCTTTGCGGGAGGGATGAAGTCCTACAATGAGCAGTTCTTC	CSFAGGMKSYNEQFF
TRBV11-2	TRBJ2-1	-	-	TGTGCCAGCAGCTTTATTGATAGTCCCGGAAATGAGCAGTTCTTC	CASSFIDSPGNEQFF
TRBV6-1	TRBJ1-1	-	few	TGTGCCTCCGGACCCGGATCGGAAACTGAAGCTTTCTTT	CASGPGSETEAFF
TRBV19	TRBJ2-7	TRBD1	-	TGTGCCAGTAGTCCAACTAGACAGGGTTCCTACGAGCAGTACTTC	CASSPTRQGSYEQYF
TRBV2	TRBJ2-6	-	-	TGTGCCAGCCGTCGGGCCAACGTCCTGACTTTC	CASRRANVLTF
TRBV5-5	TRBJ2-7	TRBD1	-	TGTGCCAGCAGCGCGGGACAGGGCCCCTTCTACGAGCAGTACTTC	CASSAGQGPFYEQYF
TRBV12-5	TRBJ2-1	-	-	TGTGCTAGTGGTTTGGTACAAGGGATATCGAGCTCCTACAATGAGCAGTTCTTC	CASGLVQGISSSYNEQFF
TRBV13	TRBJ1-1	-	-	TGTGCCAGCAGCTCCGCCAGGGGACTCTTAGGCACTGAAGCTTTCTTT	CASSSARGLLGTEAFF
TRBV6-5	TRBJ2-7	-	once	TGTGCCGCAGCGGAGGGACAGTCCGCCTACGAGCAGTACTTC	CAAAEGQSAYEQYF
TRBV13	TRBJ2-7	TRBD2	-	TGTGCCAGCAGCTTATGGGCTAGCGGGAGGTACGAGCAGTACTTC	CASSLWASGRYEQYF